The clone carrying this T cell receptor (beta chain) was counted a few times. TCR beta CDR3 regions were amplified from RNA. The TCR CDR3 first-round RT-PCR relied on the HTBI primer set. In TCRdb, the multiplex PCR reads were re-called with MiXCR into one record per CDR3 protein. This sample has around 340,000 distinct CDR3 sequences; 17% occur once, and the top ten carry almost 35%. Clinical symptoms, serum thyroxine and TRAb, thyroid ultrasound and orbital computed tomography were used for the diagnoses. These data belong to a study of T cells in Graves' hyperthyroidism and ophthalmopathy. This CDR3 is built from 17 residues. V was clipped by 3 bases and J by 0 bases, with 14 bases between them. Looked up from germline, CDR1 is SGHTA and CDR2 is FQGTGA.

The specimen was blood. The chain is built from TRBV7-3 and TRBJ1-4, with D uncertain. The sequence was collected from a woman aged 25 to 39 with Graves' hyperthyroidism that later progressed to Graves' ophthalmopathy. The CDR3 DNA sequence: TGTGCCAGCAGCTTCGGAAAAGGGCCTGCAACTAATGAAAAACTGTTTTTT. Its protein product is CASSFGKGPATNEKLFF.